This TCR beta chain was captured in a study of cytomegalovirus exposure and HLA in healthy donors. The PCR contained 60 Vbeta and 13 Jbeta primers. The protocol was immunoSEQ multiplex PCR, while the TCRdb copy is restricted to in-frame clones and leaves out a portion. The repertoire has 120,000 to 150,000 clones, 88% of them found once; the top ten carry about 0.51%. A word on this clone: The antigen is unknown.

General study points: A link between a missense DCLRE1C variant and TCR beta V- and J-gene trimming emerged from a later analysis. Reports described diagnosis of cytomegalovirus status by the classifier as highly specific and sensitive.

The sample was PBMCs. The TCR comes from a woman aged 40 to 50 in good health and CMV-seronegative.

The CDR3 loop reads CASSFLAGEISSYNEQFF. CDR3 coding DNA: TGTGCCAGCAGCTTCCTAGCGGGAGAGATTAGCTCCTACAATGAGCAGTTCTTC. V and J are TRBV7-6 and TRBJ2-1; 10 bases match TRBD2. The germline gives CDR1 SGHVS, CDR2 FNYEAQ. Trimming removed 3 bases from V and 0 bases from J; junction bases left unmatched: 8. The CDR3 has 18 residues. Variable domain in full (rest from reference TRBV7-6 and TRBJ2-1): GAGVSQSPRYKVTKRGQDVALRCDPISGHVSLYWYRQALGQGPEFLTYFNYEAQQDKSGLPNDRFSAERPEGSISTLTIQRTEQRDSAMYRCASSFLAGEISSYNEQFFGPGTRLTVL.